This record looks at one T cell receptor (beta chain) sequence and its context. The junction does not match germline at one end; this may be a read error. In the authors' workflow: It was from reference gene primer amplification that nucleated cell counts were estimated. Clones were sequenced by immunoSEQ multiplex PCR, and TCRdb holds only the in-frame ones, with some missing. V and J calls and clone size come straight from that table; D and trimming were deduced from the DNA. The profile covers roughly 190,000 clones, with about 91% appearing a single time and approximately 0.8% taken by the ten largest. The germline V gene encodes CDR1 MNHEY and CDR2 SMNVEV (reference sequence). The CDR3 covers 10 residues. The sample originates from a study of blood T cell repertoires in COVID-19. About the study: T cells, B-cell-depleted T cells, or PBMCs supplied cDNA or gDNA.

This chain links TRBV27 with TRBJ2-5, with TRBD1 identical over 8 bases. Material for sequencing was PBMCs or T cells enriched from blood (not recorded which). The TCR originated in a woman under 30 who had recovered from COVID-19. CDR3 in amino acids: CASYETGVNF. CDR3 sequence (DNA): TGTGCCAGCTATGAGACAGGGGTCAACTTC.